These 13 T cell receptor beta chains were sequenced from one sample in a study of blood T cell repertoires in COVID-19. Using immunoSEQ multiplex PCR, the repertoire was profiled, and TCRdb retains in-frame clones only, with some absent. The sample records tens of thousands of clones, 88% being singletons. The source material was peripheral blood. These receptors were taken from a man aged 55 to 70 with active COVID-19.

V is TRBV7-2 and J is TRBJ1-5; tentative D call: TRBD1 (5 bases). Trimming removed 5 bases at V and 5 bases at J, with 10 bases between. Germline CDR1 and CDR2: SGHTA and FQGNSA. CDR3 length: 13 residues. For the CDR3, the DNA is TGTGCCAGCAGCCAACAGGTGGATCAGCCCCAGCATTTT. Its protein is CASSQQVDQPQHF.

CDR3: CASSYRQTLNTGELFF. DNA of the CDR3: TGTGCCAGCAGCTACAGACAGACCTTGAACACCGGGGAGCTGTTTTTT. The V gene is TRBV7-9, the J gene TRBJ2-2; perhaps TRBD1 as D (5 bases). Germline CDR1 and CDR2: SEHNR and FQNEAQ (reference sequence). V lost 4 bases, J lost 1 base, and 13 bases lay in between. There are 16 residues in the CDR3.

This rearrangement joins TRBV7-2 to TRBJ2-7; TRBD1 might be the D (6 bases). Germline V gene lookup returns CDR1 SGHTA and CDR2 FQGNSA. Between the trimmed V and J ends, which lost 4 bases and 4 bases, there was a span of 11 bases. CDR3 length: 13 residues. CDR3 amino acids: CASSSWGRYEQYF. CDR3 nucleotides: TGTGCCAGCAGCTCATGGGGGCGGTACGAGCAGTACTTC.

This sequence joins TRBV30 and TRBJ2-1; 14 positions agree with TRBD2. Germline CDR1 GTSNPN, CDR2 SVGIG (reference sequence). This CDR3 has 16 residues. The V gene end was trimmed by 3 bases and the J gene end by 10 bases; junction bases not matched to a gene: 11. In DNA, the CDR3 is TGTGCCTGGAGCCAATTTACGGGACTAGCGGGAGTAGAGCAGTTCTTC. This codes for CAWSQFTGLAGVEQFF.

CDR3 in DNA: TGTGCCAGCAGCTTAGCCCCTACAGGGGGCGGCACAGATACGCAGTATTTT. It codes for CASSLAPTGGGTDTQYF. The chain recombines TRBV7-6 with TRBJ2-3, with 9 bases identical to TRBD1. The V and J ends lost 0 bases and 1 base, in that order; junction bases with no gene match: 5. The germline V gene has CDR1 SGHVS and CDR2 FNYEAQ. CDR3 length: 17 residues.

This clone occurred once. The chain joins TRBV2 to TRBJ2-7, with no clear D. Germline values: CDR1 SNHLY, CDR2 FYNNEI. The CDR3 is 14 residues long. V shed 4 bases and J shed 6 bases, with 16 bases lying between them. CDR3 nucleotide sequence: TGTGCCAGCAGTGCCCGTCTCAGGTCTTCCGAGCAGTACTTC. Translation gives CASSARLRSSEQYF.

J is TRBJ2-7 and V is TRBV19, with 8 bases that match TRBD1. The germline V gene encodes CDR1 LNHDA and CDR2 SQIVND (reference sequence). CDR3 length equals 13 residues. V lost 1 base to trimming and J lost 4 bases; unmatched junction nucleotides: 0. CDR3 region: CASSIGTGYEQYF. CDR3 nucleotides: TGTGCCAGTAGTATAGGGACAGGGTACGAGCAGTACTTC. Drawing the rest from reference TRBV19 and TRBJ2-7, the complete variable domain is DGGITQSPKYLFRKEGQNVTLSCEQNLNHDAMYWYRQDPGQGLRLIYYSQIVNDFQKGDIAEGYSVSREKKESFPLTVTSAQKNPTAFYLCASSIGTGYEQYFGPGTRLTVT.

This clone was counted once. The chain has TRBV15 and TRBJ2-3; possible D gene TRBD1, 5 bases. CDR3 length: 17 residues. The V gene lost 1 base and the J gene lost 2 bases, with 16 bases spanning the gap. Germline values: CDR1 LNHNV, CDR2 YYDKDF (reference sequence). The CDR3, as DNA: TGTGCCACCAGCAGAGGCGGTGCCAGGGCGCTCACAGATACGCAGTATTTT. Translated, it gives CATSRGGARALTDTQYF.

This chain joins TRBV6-1 and TRBJ1-3; weak D call: TRBD1 (5 bases). Trimming left V 3 bases short and J 0 bases short, with 12 bases between. CDR1 MNHNS and CDR2 SASEGT come from the germline V gene. This CDR3 spans 16 amino acids. CDR3 nucleotides: TGTGCCAGCAGTGATCTAGGACAAGACTCTGGAAACACCATATATTTT. Its translation: CASSDLGQDSGNTIYF.

The chain couples TRBV18 to TRBJ2-7, with 11 bases matching TRBD2. The V gene end was trimmed by 6 bases and the J gene end by 2 bases; junction bases not matched to a gene: 6. This CDR3 contains 15 residues. The germline V gene has CDR1 KGHSH and CDR2 LQKENI. CDR3 loop: CASSQLAGGTYEQYF. The CDR3 coding sequence is TGTGCCAGCTCCCAGCTAGCGGGAGGAACCTACGAGCAGTACTTC.

The rearrangement uses TRBV25-1 and TRBJ2-3, with 9 bases matching TRBD1. Germline values: CDR1 MGHDK, CDR2 SYGVNS. The CDR3 is 17 amino acids. V lost 2 bases and J lost 0; bases outside the gene matches: 6. The CDR3 region is CASSERDRAASTDTQYF. CDR3 sequence (DNA): TGTGCCAGCAGTGAAAGGGACAGGGCCGCTAGCACAGATACGCAGTATTTT.

The chain combines TRBV5-8 with TRBJ2-1; the D is unclear. This CDR3 comprises 15 residues. CDR1 is SGHTS and CDR2 is YDEGEE in the germline V gene. The V end lost 2 bases, the J end lost 1 base, and 10 bases lay between the germline ends. The CDR3 region is CASSFYPVSYNEQFF. As DNA, the CDR3 is TGTGCCAGCAGCTTTTATCCAGTTTCCTACAATGAGCAGTTCTTC.

The chain carries TRBV6-4 and TRBJ2-1; D perhaps matches TRBD2 (6 bases). The CDR3 contains 17 residues. Germline-derived CDR1 and CDR2 are MRHNA and SNTAGT. V lost 3 bases and J 0 bases, leaving 15 bases between the germline ends. Written as DNA, the CDR3 is TGTGCCAGCAGTGAGGGTAGCGGACTTGTCTCCTACAATGAGCAGTTCTTC. Amino acids: CASSEGSGLVSYNEQFF.